This is a list of T cell receptor beta chains from one sample in a study of cytomegalovirus exposure and HLA in healthy donors. TCRdb's copy holds only in-frame clones and misses some; the assay was immunoSEQ multiplex PCR. The data contain roughly 130,000 clones, roughly 62% of them singletons. Sequenced sample: PBMCs. These receptors were collected from a young man in good health and CMV-seropositive. The CDR3 runs from the conserved cysteine through the conserved F or W. Fields, in order: clone size, D gene, J gene, V gene, CDR3 DNA, CDR3 protein. D genes are given only for firm matches. Clone size is stated in some rows and not others, as once, few, many or a class when expanded.

- | - | TRBJ1-1 | TRBV7-9 | TGTGCCAGCAGCGTATGGACGGACTTGAACACTGAAGCTTTCTTT | CASSVWTDLNTEAFF
- | TRBD2 | TRBJ2-2 | TRBV7-7 | TGTGCTAGCAGCTTTATGGGGGGGTCCACCGGGGAGCTGTTTTTT | CASSFMGGSTGELFF
few | TRBD1 | TRBJ2-1 | TRBV7-7 | TGTGCTAGCAGTCCGGGACAGGGCTACAATGAGCAGTTCTTC | CASSPGQGYNEQFF
- | - | TRBJ1-4 | TRBV6-1 | TGTGCCAGCAACAGGCGGGGAGAAAAACTGTTTTTT | CASNRRGEKLFF
few | TRBD2 | TRBJ2-3 | TRBV7-8 | TGTGCCAGCAGACCGGGCGGGGGGACTAACACAGATACGCAGTATTTT | CASRPGGGTNTDTQYF
- | TRBD1 | TRBJ2-1 | TRBV15 | TGTGCCACCAGCAGAGGGACAGGGGTCACCTACAATGAGCAGTTCTTC | CATSRGTGVTYNEQFF
- | - | TRBJ2-1 | TRBV6-5 | TGTGCCAGCAGTTATGAGGGAGATTACGGCAATGAGCAGTTCTTC | CASSYEGDYGNEQFF
few | TRBD1 | TRBJ2-7 | TRBV5-4 | TGTGCCAGCAGCTTCCCGGGACAGGGGATCAACGAGCAGTACTTC | CASSFPGQGINEQYF
few | - | TRBJ2-7 | TRBV4-2 | TGTGCCAGCAGCCAAGAATTTGGGGAGACCTCCTACGAGCAGTACTTC | CASSQEFGETSYEQYF
few | TRBD1 | TRBJ1-1 | TRBV29-1 | TGCAGCGTCGCTTCGGGACAGGGGGCCGCTTTCTTT | CSVASGQGAAFF
few | TRBD2 | TRBJ2-6 | TRBV28 | TGTGCCAGCAGTTCCCCGGGACTAGCTACTGGGGCCAACGTCCTGACTTTC | CASSSPGLATGANVLTF
- | - | TRBJ1-3 | TRBV5-1 | TGCGCCAGCAGCTTCTCGGACCCGGGGGACACCATATATTTT | CASSFSDPGDTIYF
- | TRBD2 | TRBJ2-1 | TRBV4-1 | TGCGCCAGCAGCCACCGCCGAGGAGAGCTGGGACTACACAATGAGCAGTTCTTC | CASSHRRGELGLHNEQFF
- | - | TRBJ2-7 | TRBV2 | TGTGCCAGCAGTGAAGAGACGGAGATATTTCTGTACTTC | CASSEETEIFLYF
- | - | TRBJ2-5 | TRBV7-2 | TGTGCCAGCAGCGCCCGGACAATTCAAGAGACCCAGTACTTC | CASSARTIQETQYF
- | TRBD1 | TRBJ2-7 | TRBV2 | TGTGCCAGCTGCGACAGGGGCTACGAGCAGTACTTC | CASCDRGYEQYF
few | - | TRBJ1-2 | TRBV7-3 | TGTGCCAGCAGCTTTGGGGGTACAGGGTATGGGGGCTACACCTTC | CASSFGGTGYGGYTF
- | - | TRBJ2-5 | TRBV7-9 | TGTGCCAGCAGCAGCTTAGGCGCAGGCCAAGAGACCCAGTACTTC | CASSSLGAGQETQYF
- | TRBD2 | TRBJ2-3 | TRBV19 | TGTGCCAGTAAGAGACTAGCGGGACTCACAGATACGCAGTATTTT | CASKRLAGLTDTQYF
- | - | TRBJ2-1 | TRBV10-1 | TGCGCCAGCAGTGAGGAGGGCAATGAGCAGTTCTTC | CASSEEGNEQFF
once | TRBD2 | TRBJ2-7 | TRBV7-2 | TGTGCCAGCAGCTTGGGACTAGCGGACTACGAGCAGTACTTC | CASSLGLADYEQYF
- | TRBD2 | TRBJ2-3 | TRBV13 | TGTGCCAGCAGCTGGGTCCTTGGTAGCGGGTCAACTAGCACAGATACGCAGTATTTT | CASSWVLGSGSTSTDTQYF
- | - | TRBJ2-7 | TRBV29-1 | TGCAGCGTTGCTGTCGGGAACTACGAGCAGTACTTC | CSVAVGNYEQYF
- | - | TRBJ2-1 | TRBV7-3 | TGTGCCAGCAGCCCCACCCTTAGCGTGGATGAGCAGTTCTTC | CASSPTLSVDEQFF
few | TRBD2 | TRBJ2-1 | TRBV4-1 | TGCGCCAGCAGCCGGACTAGCGGGAGGTCTAACAATGAGCAGTTCTTC | CASSRTSGRSNNEQFF
- | TRBD1 | TRBJ1-4 | TRBV5-4 | TGTGCCAGCAGCGCCCAGGGGGTTAGGAATGAAAAACTGTTTTTT | CASSAQGVRNEKLFF
- | - | TRBJ2-3 | TRBV19 | TGTGCCAGTACTAGATCGGGGGTGTACACAGATACGCAGTATTTT | CASTRSGVYTDTQYF
- | TRBD2 | TRBJ2-3 | TRBV18 | TGTGCCAGCTCAGTACTAGCGGGAGGCCTGTACACAGATACGCAGTATTTT | CASSVLAGGLYTDTQYF
- | - | TRBJ2-5 | TRBV7-3 | TGTGCCAGCAGCGAGAACACAGGGATGGGTGAGACCCAGTACTTC | CASSENTGMGETQYF
- | - | TRBJ2-2 | TRBV9 | TGTGCCAGCAGCGTAGACAGGGGGGGAACCGGGGAGCTGTTTTTT | CASSVDRGGTGELFF
once | TRBD1 | TRBJ1-3 | TRBV18 | TGTGCCAGCTCAGCCGTCCGGGACAGAGGAAACACCATATATTTT | CASSAVRDRGNTIYF
- | TRBD1 | TRBJ1-1 | TRBV28 | TGTGCCAGCAGTTTGCCCGGGACAGTCAACACTGAAGCTTTCTTT | CASSLPGTVNTEAFF
once | TRBD1 | TRBJ1-2 | TRBV9 | TGTGCCAGCAGCGTAGGGCCCAGGGGGGATCACACCTTC | CASSVGPRGDHTF
few | TRBD1 | TRBJ2-7 | TRBV5-1 | TGCGCCAGCAGGTTGGGAGGACAGGGGGCTGGAGAGCAGTACTTC | CASRLGGQGAGEQYF
- | TRBD1 | TRBJ2-1 | TRBV29-1 | TGCAGCGTTGCACTAACAGGGGCCGGATCTCCCCCGCCAGTCTTC | CSVALTGAGSPPPVF
- | - | TRBJ1-2 | TRBV28 | TGTGCCACCGCTCCTAGCGGGCTTTACTATGGCTACACCTTC | CATAPSGLYYGYTF
- | - | TRBJ2-2 | TRBV5-1 | TGCGCCAGCAGCTTCTCTAGCGTAGGCACCGGGGAGCTGTTTTTT | CASSFSSVGTGELFF
- | TRBD2 | TRBJ2-3 | TRBV2 | TGTGCCAGCAGTGATTCGCGGGAGGGAACAGATACGCAGTATTTT | CASSDSREGTDTQYF
once | - | TRBJ2-7 | TRBV28 | TGTGCCAGCAGGTCAGATACCTACGAGCAGTACTTC | CASRSDTYEQYF
few | TRBD1 | TRBJ1-5 | TRBV15 | TGTGCCACCAGCAGAGATACAGGGGGGGTGGAACAGCCCCAGCATTTT | CATSRDTGGVEQPQHF
- | - | TRBJ2-7 | TRBV9 | TGTGCCAGCAGCGTAGGGGGGCTCTCCTACGAGCAGTACTTC | CASSVGGLSYEQYF
- | TRBD1 | TRBJ2-7 | TRBV27 | TGTGCCAGCAGTCTGAATTACCGGGACAGGAGAAATTCCTACGAGCAGTACTTC | CASSLNYRDRRNSYEQYF
- | TRBD1 | TRBJ1-2 | TRBV5-6 | TGTGCCAGCAGACCACAGGGGGCGCTTGGCTACACCTTC | CASRPQGALGYTF
large | - | TRBJ2-7 | TRBV6-6 | TGTGCCAGCAGTTATTCGGCTGAACGGGCCTACGAGCAGTACTTC | CASSYSAERAYEQYF
- | TRBD2 | TRBJ2-5 | TRBV9 | TGTGCCAGCAGCCCCGGGACTAGCGTTCAGGACCAAGAGACCCAGTACTTC | CASSPGTSVQDQETQYF
few | - | TRBJ1-5 | TRBV18 | TGTGCCAGCTCACCACTAACCCGGCAGCCCCAGCATTTT | CASSPLTRQPQHF
- | - | TRBJ2-7 | TRBV19 | TGTGCCAGCAAGGAAGACTGGGGCCAAGACGAGCAGTACTTC | CASKEDWGQDEQYF
few | TRBD1 | TRBJ1-1 | TRBV18 | TGTGCCAGCTCCCGTACAGGGGAGAACACTGAAGCTTTCTTT | CASSRTGENTEAFF